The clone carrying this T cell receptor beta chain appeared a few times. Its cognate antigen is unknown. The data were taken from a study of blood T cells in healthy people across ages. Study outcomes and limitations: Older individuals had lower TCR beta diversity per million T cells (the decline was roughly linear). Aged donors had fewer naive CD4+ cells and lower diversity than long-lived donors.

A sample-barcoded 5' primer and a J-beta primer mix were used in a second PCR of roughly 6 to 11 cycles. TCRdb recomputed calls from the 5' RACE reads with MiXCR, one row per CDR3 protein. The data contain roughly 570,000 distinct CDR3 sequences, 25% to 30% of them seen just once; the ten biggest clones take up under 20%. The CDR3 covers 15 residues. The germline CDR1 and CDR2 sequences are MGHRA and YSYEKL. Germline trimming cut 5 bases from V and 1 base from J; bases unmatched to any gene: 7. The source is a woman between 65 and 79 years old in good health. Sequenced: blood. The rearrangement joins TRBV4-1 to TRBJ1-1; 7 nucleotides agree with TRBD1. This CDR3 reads CASSNSGTENTEAFF. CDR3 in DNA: TGCGCCAGCAGCAACTCCGGGACAGAGAACACTGAAGCTTTCTTT.